This T cell receptor beta chain was retrieved from a study of T cell clonality in common variable immunodeficiency. Libraries were prepared by immunoSEQ multiplex PCR; TCRdb keeps only in-frame clonotypes and omits some of them. This table holds more than 35,000 clones with no singletons; the top ten claim about 6.3%. Regarding the study as a whole: In common variable immunodeficiency, TCR beta chains reportedly carried fewer deletions and N-nucleotide insertions.

This clone was found a few times. Its antigen is currently unknown. The sequenced sample consisted of peripheral blood mononuclear cells. This receptor was identified in a human donor with common variable immunodeficiency.

CDR3 sequence reads: CASSPQGLGETQYF. CDR3 DNA, as far as it was read: TGTGCCAGCAGTCCACAGGGTTTGGGGGAGACC. The chain employs TRBV2 and TRBJ2-5; perhaps TRBD1 as D (6 bases). The read gets to within 3 residues of the CDR3 end, and the germline J gene fills in the rest. The CDR3 is 14 residues long. Per germline, CDR1 SNHLY and CDR2 FYNNEI. V was shortened by 5 bases and J by 5 bases, with 15 bases between the two germline ends.